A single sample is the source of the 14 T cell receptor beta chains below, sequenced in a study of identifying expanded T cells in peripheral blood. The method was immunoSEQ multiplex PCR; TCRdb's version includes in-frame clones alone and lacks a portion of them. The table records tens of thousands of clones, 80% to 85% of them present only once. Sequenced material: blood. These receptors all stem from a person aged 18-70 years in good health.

The CDR3 is CASSSDTSAVYNEQFF. CDR3 in DNA: TGTGCCAGCAGCTCAGATACTAGCGCTGTCTACAATGAGCAGTTCTTC. The J gene is TRBJ2-1, the V gene TRBV5-6, with 7 nucleotides matching TRBD2. The V gene's germline CDR1 is SGHDT and CDR2 YYEEEE. CDR3 length equals 16 residues. Germline trimming cut 3 bases from V and 3 bases from J; bases unmatched to any gene: 9.

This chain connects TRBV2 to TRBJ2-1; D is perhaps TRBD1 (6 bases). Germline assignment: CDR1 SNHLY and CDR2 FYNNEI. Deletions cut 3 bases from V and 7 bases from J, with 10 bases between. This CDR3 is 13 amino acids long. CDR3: CASSEGQENEQFF. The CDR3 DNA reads TGTGCCAGCAGTGAGGGACAAGAGAATGAGCAGTTCTTC.

The CDR3 region is CASSGPGQSTDTQYF. In DNA form, the CDR3 reads TGTGCCAGCAGCGGCCCGGGACAGAGCACAGATACGCAGTATTTT. This chain uses TRBV9 with TRBJ2-3; 7 nucleotides align to TRBD1. The length of the CDR3 is 15 residues. CDR1 is SGDLS, CDR2 YYNGEE, per germline. Losses at the gene ends were 3 bases for V and 0 bases for J; bases not matched to a gene: 4.

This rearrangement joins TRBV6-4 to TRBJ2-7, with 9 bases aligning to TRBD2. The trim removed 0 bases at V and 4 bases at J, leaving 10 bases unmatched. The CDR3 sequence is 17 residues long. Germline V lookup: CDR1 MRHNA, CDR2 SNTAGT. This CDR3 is CASSDSTAGGLGYEQYF. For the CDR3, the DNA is TGTGCCAGCAGTGACTCGACAGCGGGAGGCCTAGGATACGAGCAGTACTTC.

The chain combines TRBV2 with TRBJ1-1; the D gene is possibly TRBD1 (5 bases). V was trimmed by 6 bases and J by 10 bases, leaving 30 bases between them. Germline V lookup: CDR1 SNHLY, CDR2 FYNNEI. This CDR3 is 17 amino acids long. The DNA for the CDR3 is TGTGCCAGCAGCGCCGCCGCAGTCGTGGGGGGAGTTAAAGTAGCTTTCTTT. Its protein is CASSAAAVVGGVKVAFF.

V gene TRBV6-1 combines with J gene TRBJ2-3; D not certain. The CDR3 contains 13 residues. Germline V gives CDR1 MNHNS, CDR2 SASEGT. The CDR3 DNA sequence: TGTGGGGCACTACCCCCAAACACAGATACGCAGTATTTT. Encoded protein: CGALPPNTDTQYF.

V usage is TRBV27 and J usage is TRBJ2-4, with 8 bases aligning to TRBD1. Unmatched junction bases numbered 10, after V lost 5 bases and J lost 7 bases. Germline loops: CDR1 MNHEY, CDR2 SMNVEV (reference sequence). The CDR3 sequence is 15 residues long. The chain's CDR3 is CASSTSTGAGNIQYF. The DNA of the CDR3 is TGTGCCAGCAGTACCTCGACAGGGGCGGGGAACATTCAGTACTTC.

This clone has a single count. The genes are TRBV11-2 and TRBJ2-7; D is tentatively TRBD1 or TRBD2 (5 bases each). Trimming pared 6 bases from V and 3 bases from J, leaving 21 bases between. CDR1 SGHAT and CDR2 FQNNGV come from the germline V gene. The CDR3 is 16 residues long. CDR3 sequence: CASSLQGDYLGYEQYF. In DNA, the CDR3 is TGTGCCAGCAGTCTTCAGGGAGACTATCTAGGCTACGAGCAGTACTTC.

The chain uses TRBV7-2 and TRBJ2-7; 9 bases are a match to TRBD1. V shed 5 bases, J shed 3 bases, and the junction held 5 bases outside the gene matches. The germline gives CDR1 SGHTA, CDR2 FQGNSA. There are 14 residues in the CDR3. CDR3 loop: CASSQRTGDYEQYF. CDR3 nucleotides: TGTGCCAGCAGCCAAAGGACAGGGGACTACGAGCAGTACTTC.

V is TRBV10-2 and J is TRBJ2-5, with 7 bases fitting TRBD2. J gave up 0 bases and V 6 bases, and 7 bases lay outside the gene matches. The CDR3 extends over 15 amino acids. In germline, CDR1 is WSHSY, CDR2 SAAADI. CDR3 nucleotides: TGCGCCAGCAGCCTTTTAGCGGGCTACCAAGAGACCCAGTACTTC. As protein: CASSLLAGYQETQYF.

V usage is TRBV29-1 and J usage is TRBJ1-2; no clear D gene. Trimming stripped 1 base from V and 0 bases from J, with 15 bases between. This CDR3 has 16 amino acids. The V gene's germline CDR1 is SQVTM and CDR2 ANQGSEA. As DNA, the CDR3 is TGCAGCGTTGAAGCCGCGTTTCAAGGAGCTAACTATGGCTACACCTTC. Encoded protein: CSVEAAFQGANYGYTF.

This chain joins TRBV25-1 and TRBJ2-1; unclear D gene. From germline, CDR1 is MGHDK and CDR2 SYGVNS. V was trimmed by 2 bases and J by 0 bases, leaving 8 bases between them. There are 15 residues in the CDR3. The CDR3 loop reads CASSESGPSYNEQFF. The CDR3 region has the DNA TGTGCCAGCAGTGAAAGTGGGCCCTCCTACAATGAGCAGTTCTTC.

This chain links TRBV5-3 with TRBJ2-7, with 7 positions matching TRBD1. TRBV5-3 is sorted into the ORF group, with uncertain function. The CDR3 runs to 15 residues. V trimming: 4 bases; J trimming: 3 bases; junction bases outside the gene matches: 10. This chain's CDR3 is CARSNPGTVNYEQYF. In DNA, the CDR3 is TGTGCCAGAAGCAATCCCGGGACAGTAAACTACGAGCAGTACTTC.

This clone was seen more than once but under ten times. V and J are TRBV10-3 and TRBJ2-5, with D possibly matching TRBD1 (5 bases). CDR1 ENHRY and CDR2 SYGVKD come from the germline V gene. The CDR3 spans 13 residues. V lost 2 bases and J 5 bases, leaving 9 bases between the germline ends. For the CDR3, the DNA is TGTGCCATCAGTGAGGTGACAGCGGAGACCCAGTACTTC. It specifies CAISEVTAETQYF.